This T cell receptor (beta chain) was captured in a study of T cells after yellow fever vaccination. Background on the study: Fractions containing few cells were prepared with SMART-Seq v4 Ultra Low Input.

Study outcomes and limitations: Abundant bulk-derived clonotypes could contaminate FACS-sorted repertoires.

Concerning this clonotype: Antigen specificity is unknown.

A process of 5'RACE template switching, which added a universal primer site and UMIs, was used to make TCR cDNA. MiXCR, run by TCRdb on the 5' RACE reads, gives a single entry per CDR3 protein. The data contain about 340,000 distinct CDR3 sequences, about 12% of them singletons. Germline V lookup: CDR1 SEHNR, CDR2 FQNEAQ (reference sequence). The CDR3 is 16 residues long. Trimming cost V 4 bases and J 3 bases; bases outside gene matches: 12. This sequence originates from a man aged 18 to 29 who received the YFV17D yellow fever vaccine. This chain connects TRBV7-9 to TRBJ2-7; 7 bases are shared with TRBD2. The sample in question was CD4+ T cells sorted from PBMCs, obtained 15 days after the yellow fever booster vaccination. This chain's CDR3 is CASSSGGNKFYYEQYV. DNA of the CDR3: TGTGCCAGCAGCTCCGGGGGGAACAAGTTCTACTACGAGCAGTACGTC.